This T cell receptor beta chain was identified in a study of tumor-infiltrating lymphocytes in oesophageal squamous cell carcinoma. TCRdb independently ran MiXCR on the PCR reads; one entry per CDR3 protein. In the table there are 10,000 to 15,000 distinct CDR3 sequences, under 55% of which are singletons. There are a few counts of this clonotype. Trimming took 1 base from V and 3 from J, leaving 7 bases between them. Germline V gene sequence: CDR1 SGHVS, CDR2 FQNEAQ. The CDR3 runs to 13 residues. The rearrangement uses TRBV7-8 and TRBJ2-7, with D possibly matching TRBD1 (5 bases). The sequencing sample was made of normal esophageal tissue next to the tumor. The clonotype was recovered from a male donor with esophageal squamous cell carcinoma. CDR3 amino acids: CASSLGQHYEQYF. The CDR3 nucleotides read TGTGCCAGCAGCTTAGGACAGCACTACGAGCAGTACTTC.